These 3 T cell receptor beta chains were sequenced from one sample in a study of shared clonotypes between healthy human individuals. Repertoires were generated with immunoSEQ multiplex PCR, while TCRdb's copy carries only in-frame clones and drops some. The data show roughly 1,000,000 clones, approximately 80% seen once. The source material was memory CD4+ T cells from PBMCs. Subset meaning: CD45RA-negative fraction. The source is a man aged 18 to 30 in good health. Some clones in this sample may be carry-over from other donors' samples.

This rearrangement joins TRBV6-6 to TRBJ2-1; tentative D call: TRBD2 (5 bases). The CDR3 runs 15 residues. Germline values: CDR1 MNHNY, CDR2 SVGAGI (reference sequence). Trimming cost V 7 bases and J 0 bases, with 13 bases left between them. CDR3 region: CASTIRGSSYNEQFF. The CDR3 coding sequence is TGTGCCAGCACGATACGGGGTAGCTCCTACAATGAGCAGTTCTTC.

The V and J genes are TRBV9 and TRBJ2-5; 8 nucleotides agree with TRBD1. The CDR3 has 13 amino acids. Germline V gene sequence: CDR1 SGDLS, CDR2 YYNGEE. V trimming: 3 bases; J trimming: 5 bases; junction bases outside the gene matches: 3. The CDR3 protein is CASSATGVETQYF. The CDR3, as DNA: TGTGCCAGCAGCGCGACAGGGGTCGAGACCCAGTACTTC.

The rearrangement links TRBV18 to TRBJ2-7; 12 bases are shared with TRBD2. The germline V gene encodes CDR1 KGHSH and CDR2 LQKENI. The CDR3 runs 16 residues. The V segment lost 3 bases and the J segment 9 bases; nucleotides outside the gene matches: 12. CDR3 amino acids: CASSPFETSGSLGQYF. CDR3 nucleotides: TGTGCCAGCTCACCGTTTGAGACTAGCGGGAGTTTGGGGCAGTACTTC.